This T cell receptor (beta chain) comes out of a study of T cell repertoires in cytomegalovirus infection. Study findings and constraints: Identification of carriers of CMV plus the relevant HLA was achieved through cumulative public TCR beta family frequency.

This clonotype was observed a few times. Its matching antigen is unknown. Germline loops: CDR1 LNHDA, CDR2 SQIVND (reference sequence). V lost 6 bases, J lost 7 bases, and 12 bases lay in between. This CDR3 comprises 12 residues. TCRdb reanalysed the reads using MiXCR and keeps one entry per CDR3 protein. Found here are approximately 89,000 distinct CDR3 sequences, 24% of them singletons; the top ten hold roughly 50%. The genes are TRBV19 and TRBJ2-5; D gene uncertain. The clonotype comes from a human donor in good health (CMV status not recorded). Some clones in this sample may be carry-over from other donors' samples. The source material was CD8+ T cells from cultured PBMCs, sampled from culture after CMV antigen stimulation. The DNA for the CDR3 is TGTGCCAGTAGCTTAAGGGATGGGACCCAGTACTTC. It is translated as CASSLRDGTQYF.